Listed below are T cell receptor beta chains from one sample, sequenced in a study of T cell changes during pregnancy in multiple sclerosis. Repertoires were generated with immunoSEQ multiplex PCR, while TCRdb's copy carries only in-frame clones and drops some. The table lists 60,000 or so clones, over 80% of them singletons. The specimen was peripheral blood, collected in the first trimester of pregnancy. These receptors all stem from a female donor in good health, enrolled as a control in a pregnancy study. The CDR3 runs from the conserved cysteine through the conserved F or W. The D gene is left open where the match is weak. Not all rows give a size; the values are once, few, many and, for expanded clones, a class.

TRBV6-6	14	.	TRBJ2-1	.	TGTGCCAGCTCCGGGACTTCAATCGAGGATGAGCAGTTCTTC	CASSGTSIEDEQFF
TRBV4-1	17	.	TRBJ1-3	TRBD1	TGCGCCAGCAGCCAAGAGGGGACAGGGAGCTCTGGAAACACCATATATTTT	CASSQEGTGSSGNTIYF
TRBV5-1	15	.	TRBJ2-2	.	TGCGCCAGCAGCTTCTCTAGGGACATCCCCGGGGAGCTGTTTTTT	CASSFSRDIPGELFF
TRBV15	16	.	TRBJ2-1	TRBD1	TGTGCCACCAGCAGAGAAAGGACAGGGGCCTACAATGAGCAGTTCTTC	CATSRERTGAYNEQFF
TRBV11-1	15	.	TRBJ2-3	.	TGTGCCAGCAGCCACCGAGGTGAGGACACAGATACGCAGTATTTT	CASSHRGEDTDTQYF
TRBV7-6	16	few	TRBJ1-1	.	TGTGCCAGCAGCCCCTCGCCCCCGAGTTTGAACACTGAAGCTTTCTTT	CASSPSPPSLNTEAFF
TRBV5-1	15	.	TRBJ2-2	TRBD2	TGCGCCAGCAGCTGGTCTAGCGGGGGGGCCGGGGAGCTGTTTTTT	CASSWSSGGAGELFF
TRBV19	14	.	TRBJ2-7	.	TGTGCCAGTAGTATAGCGTCGGGAACCTACGAGCAGTACTTC	CASSIASGTYEQYF
TRBV15	15	.	TRBJ2-2	TRBD1	TGTGCCACCAGCAGACTGACAGGGGGCGCCGGGGAGCTGTTTTTT	CATSRLTGGAGELFF
TRBV7-2	18	.	TRBJ1-3	TRBD1	TGTGCCAGCAGCGAGCCCATTCGACAGGGTGAAACTGGAAACACCATATATTTT	CASSEPIRQGETGNTIYF
TRBV13	13	.	TRBJ1-5	.	TGTGCCAGCAGCTCAGAAAACAGGTGGCCCCAGCATTTT	CASSSENRWPQHF
TRBV11-2	17	.	TRBJ1-2	TRBD1	TGTGCCAGCAGCTCACGACTAACACAGGGGACTCGATATGGCTACACCTTC	CASSSRLTQGTRYGYTF
TRBV19	14	.	TRBJ2-3	TRBD2	TGTGCCAGTAGTATAGATCTAGCGGTGGATACGCAGTATTTT	CASSIDLAVDTQYF
TRBV11-3	17	.	TRBJ2-3	TRBD1	TGTGCCAGCAGCTTAGGGAGACAGGGGGGTCGAACAGATACGCAGTATTTT	CASSLGRQGGRTDTQYF
TRBV5-1	16	.	TRBJ2-3	TRBD2	TGCGCCAGCAGCCGGAAGACTAGCGGGGGGGCAGATACGCAGTATTTT	CASSRKTSGGADTQYF
TRBV4-3	12	.	TRBJ2-7	.	TGCGCCAGCAGCCAGGACAGCTACGAGCAGTACTTC	CASSQDSYEQYF
TRBV18	14	.	TRBJ2-5	TRBD2	TGTGCCAGCTCACCGCGGGGGGGACGGGAGACCCAGTACTTC	CASSPRGGRETQYF
TRBV10-2	15	.	TRBJ1-1	.	TGCGCCAGCAGTGAGGGTGCAGTACTGAACACTGAAGCTTTCTTT	CASSEGAVLNTEAFF
TRBV5-1	16	.	TRBJ1-2	.	TGCGCCAGCAGCTTGGCCGGGGGGGCCCTTACCTATGGCTACACCTTC	CASSLAGGALTYGYTF
TRBV11-3	15	.	TRBJ1-4	.	TGTGCCAGCAGCTTACGAATTGGGGCAGGGGAAAAACTGTTTTTT	CASSLRIGAGEKLFF
TRBV4-3	15	.	TRBJ2-2	TRBD2	TGCGCCAGCAGCCAAGATCGGGGGGTGGCCGGGGAGCTGTTTTTT	CASSQDRGVAGELFF
TRBV6-1	13	.	TRBJ2-2	.	TGTGCCGGATTATCGACAGACACCGGGGAGCTGTTTTTT	CAGLSTDTGELFF
TRBV30	17	.	TRBJ1-5	TRBD1	TGTGCCTGGAGTGACTACCTGGGACAGGGGGTCAATCAGCCCCAGCATTTT	CAWSDYLGQGVNQPQHF
TRBV20-1	10	once	TRBJ2-7	.	TGCAGTGCTAGCAGGGAAGAGCAGTACTTC	CSASREEQYF
TRBV7-2	14	.	TRBJ2-5	TRBD2	TGTGCCAGCAGCTCCGGACTAGATATGAAGACCCAGTACTTC	CASSSGLDMKTQYF
TRBV6-1	15	.	TRBJ2-3	.	TGTGCCAGCACGCTGAATCTAGGGGGAGGGGATACGCAGTATTTT	CASTLNLGGGDTQYF
TRBV13	16	.	TRBJ2-7	.	TGTGCCAGCAACTATGCCACGGGACACACCGTTAGCGAGCAGTACTTC	CASNYATGHTVSEQYF
TRBV4-3	15	.	TRBJ1-2	TRBD1	TGCGCCAGCAGCCAGGCCGGACAGGGGAGCTATGGCTACACCTTC	CASSQAGQGSYGYTF
TRBV4-1	15	.	TRBJ2-5	.	TGCGCCAGCAGCTCCGGGGTAGGGCACCAAGAGACCCAGTACTTC	CASSSGVGHQETQYF
TRBV7-3	13	.	TRBJ1-1	.	TGTGCCAGCAGCTCACAGATGAACACTGAAGCTTTCTTT	CASSSQMNTEAFF
TRBV19	16	.	TRBJ2-1	TRBD2	TGTGCCAGTAGGACTGTAGCGGGGGGTACCTACAATGAGCAGTTCTTC	CASRTVAGGTYNEQFF
TRBV6-1	14	.	TRBJ2-2	TRBD2	TGTGCCGGCTGGAGCGGGGGAAACACCGGGGAGCTGTTTTTT	CAGWSGGNTGELFF
TRBV6-1	15	.	TRBJ2-5	TRBD2	TGTGCCAGCAGTGGACTAGCGGGGGGGCAAGAGACCCAGTACTTC	CASSGLAGGQETQYF
TRBV6-6	12	few	TRBJ1-5	.	TGTGCCAGCAAGATTGAGGGACAGCCCCAGCATTTT	CASKIEGQPQHF
TRBV19	13	.	TRBJ1-2	.	TGTGCCAGTAATCACAGGGCTGACTATGGCTACACCTTC	CASNHRADYGYTF
TRBV6-6	16	.	TRBJ1-2	TRBD1	TGTGCCAGCAGTTACCGAGGAGACAGGGCCACTCATGGCTACACCTTC	CASSYRGDRATHGYTF
TRBV18	13	few	TRBJ1-1	.	TGTGCCAGCTCAGGACAGATGAACACTGAAGCTTTCTTT	CASSGQMNTEAFF
TRBV11-3	16	.	TRBJ1-2	.	TGTGCCAGCAGTCCCCCGTACGGGGGGCCTAACTATGGCTACACCTTC	CASSPPYGGPNYGYTF
TRBV6-5	12	.	TRBJ1-1	.	TGTGCCAGCAGCACGGGGGACACTGAAGCTTTCTTT	CASSTGDTEAFF
TRBV18	16	.	TRBJ2-1	TRBD1	TGTGCCAGCTCACCACCGGACAGGGAGGTCTACAATGAGCAGTTCTTC	CASSPPDREVYNEQFF
TRBV25-1	15	.	TRBJ2-7	.	TGTGCCAGCAGGTGGCGGGCCGATAGCTCCTACGAGCAGTACTTC	CASRWRADSSYEQYF
TRBV10-3	16	.	TRBJ1-2	.	TGTGCCATCAGTGAGTTGGGCAGGGAAGGAAGGTATGGCTACACCTTC	CAISELGREGRYGYTF
TRBV7-6	15	.	TRBJ1-1	.	TGTGCCAGCAGCTTAGACGGGGGGGGTAACACTGAAGCTTTCTTT	CASSLDGGGNTEAFF
TRBV9	14	.	TRBJ2-7	.	TGTGCCAGCAGCCCCCCTGGCAGCTCCTACGAGCAGTACTTC	CASSPPGSSYEQYF
TRBV6-5	16	.	TRBJ1-1	TRBD1	TGTGCCAGCAGTTACTCAGAACAGGGGATAGGCACTGAAGCTTTCTTT	CASSYSEQGIGTEAFF
TRBV19	13	.	TRBJ1-2	.	TGTGCCAGTAGTATAATATCCAACTATGGCTACACCTTC	CASSIISNYGYTF
TRBV9	16	few	TRBJ1-1	.	TGTGCCAGCAGCCCCCAGGGGATTCCCATGAACACTGAAGCTTTCTTT	CASSPQGIPMNTEAFF
TRBV2	13	few	TRBJ1-2	.	TGTGCCAGCAGTCTGGGGGGGAACTATGGCTACACCTTC	CASSLGGNYGYTF
TRBV19	13	.	TRBJ2-2	.	TGTGCCAGTAGTATGCGGTACACCGGGGAGCTGTTTTTT	CASSMRYTGELFF
TRBV29-1	15	.	TRBJ2-5	TRBD2	TGCAGCGTTGAGATGACTAGCGAAGCTGTAGAGACCCAGTACTTC	CSVEMTSEAVETQYF
TRBV6-1	14	.	TRBJ1-4	.	TGTGCCAGCAGTACAGGGCCAACTAATGAAAAACTGTTTTTT	CASSTGPTNEKLFF
TRBV11-3	15	.	TRBJ1-2	TRBD1	TGTGCCAGCAGTTTGGGACCCGGGACAGGGAGTGGCTACACCTTC	CASSLGPGTGSGYTF